This T cell receptor (beta chain) was documented in a study of T-cell reconstitution after alpha-beta-depleted transplantation in children (dated by TCRdb to 2016 to 2017). In terms of the full investigation: Using TCR repertoire profiling, the study quantitatively followed how T-cell immune reconstitution unfolded in children after TCRalphabeta/CD19-depleted allogeneic hematopoietic cell transplantation.

V and J lose 5 bases and 8 bases, and a span of 16 bases separates them. From the cysteine through the phenylalanine, the CDR3 covers 14 amino acids. CDR3 DNA is the only sequence kept; it has 42 bases, read in frame from the first base. As encoded in the germline V gene, CDR1 is SGHNT while CDR2 is YENEEA. On the study overall, not on this receptor specifically: The apparently early recovery of alphabetaT-cell counts about two months after transplant reportedly depended on only several hundred rapidly expanded clones that came from non-depleted graft cells. In some patients, high TCRbeta diversity at day 60 was attributed to recipient T cells and intrathymic progenitors that had survived conditioning. Hyperexpanded clone frequencies declined over subsequent months; after one year, T-cell counts and TCRbeta diversity were mostly attributed to newly produced T cells.

The library relied on PCR. The instrument given in TCRdb is Illumina HiSeq 2500. Molecular barcoding was employed in the preparation of TCR libraries, with unique molecular identifiers being used to normalize TCRbeta repertoire quantification. Starting from the raw public reads, TCRdb applied fastp trimming at Q25, assembled clones with MiXCR and retained in-frame beta chains. CDR3 protein sequences are deduplicated, and each keeps its most common genes and DNA. In this sample the table shows under 300,000 distinct CDR3 sequences, roughly 10% of which occur a single time. 20% to 30% of the sample goes to the ten largest clones. In its sample, this clonotype was seen many times. The antigen it recognizes is unknown. One base away there is no much larger clone; base qualities are not given. The treatment or condition label corresponds to: allogeneic hematopoietic cell transplantation with graft depleted of TCRalphabeta T cells and CD19 B cells. The children who served as transplant recipients had been given grafts of TCRalphabeta/CD19-depleted allogeneic hematopoietic cells.

The receptor chain draws on TRBV11-3 and TRBJ2-4, and TRBD2 may be the D gene, going by 5 matching bases. The TCR comes from a male patient between 2 and 10 years old who had a stem cell transplant for chronic granulomatous disease, so the T cells may come from the graft donor. The input for sequencing was peripheral blood, taken 180 days after TCRalphabeta/CD19-depleted stem cell transplant. The CDR3 amino acid sequence is: CASSPQISEDIQYF. The DNA sequence reads TGTGCCAGCAGCCCCCAAATTAGCGAGGACATTCAGTACTTC.